This TCR beta chain was retrieved from a study of blood T cells in healthy people across ages. Study outcomes and limitations: Fewer expanded clones and more diversity marked long-lived versus aged donors. In older individuals, TCR beta diversity per million T cells was lower, falling roughly linearly with age.

With a J-beta primer mix and a sample-barcoded 5' primer, a second PCR ran about 7 to 11 cycles. In TCRdb, the 5' RACE reads were re-called with MiXCR into one record per CDR3 protein. The profile shows roughly 1.9 million distinct CDR3 sequences, around 42% of them singletons. Samples each had at least 5.5 micrograms of total RNA extracted. The germline V gene has CDR1 LNHNV and CDR2 YYDKDF (reference sequence). The CDR3 length is 15 residues. Trimming took 1 base from V and 5 from J, leaving 11 bases between them. About this clonotype itself: Its target is not known.

This TCR was recovered from a human donor in good health. The sequencing input was blood. The chain is built from TRBV15 and TRBJ1-4; the D is unclear. This CDR3 is CATSRARTENEKLFF. CDR3 DNA sequence: TGTGCCACCAGCAGAGCCAGGACGGAGAATGAAAAACTGTTTTTT.